These 19 T cell receptor beta chains originate from one sample sequenced in a study of cytomegalovirus exposure and HLA in healthy donors. The PCR employed 60 Vbeta primers together with 13 Jbeta primers. Clones were read by immunoSEQ multiplex PCR, and TCRdb kept only the in-frame ones, dropping some. The sample carries approximately 170,000 clones, approximately 80% recorded once. The sample consisted of PBMCs. The receptor source for this set is a male donor in good health and CMV-seronegative.

This clone has only a few counts. The chain uses TRBV7-3 and TRBJ1-1; unclear D gene. The germline CDR1 and CDR2 sequences are SGHTA and FQGTGA. The CDR3 is made up of 14 amino acids. Between the trimmed V and J ends, which lost 2 bases and 1 base, there was a span of 8 bases. The CDR3, as DNA: TGTGCCAGCAGCTTAGGGCCCCCGAACACTGAAGCTTTCTTT. This encodes CASSLGPPNTEAFF.

This clone has just one count. The V and J genes are TRBV5-1 and TRBJ1-3, with 9 positions matching TRBD1. This CDR3 has 14 amino acids. After removal of 4 bases from V and 11 bases from J, the junction contained 10 bases not matched to a gene. Germline CDR1 is SGHRS and CDR2 is YFSETQ. CDR3 nucleotide sequence: TGCGCCAGCAGCCCCTCACAGGGGGCGCCGGCCATATATTTT. Its translation: CASSPSQGAPAIYF.

This chain links TRBV7-9 with TRBJ2-5, with 7 nucleotides matching TRBD1. The CDR3 has 15 amino acids. CDR1 and CDR2 (germline): SEHNR, FQNEAQ (reference sequence). V was pared by 6 bases and J by 5 bases, with 12 bases of the junction left unmatched. The chain's CDR3 is CASSIRGGIRETQYF. The CDR3 nucleotides read TGTGCCAGCAGTATTCGAGGGGGCATACGGGAGACCCAGTACTTC.

The chain recombines TRBV30 with TRBJ2-7; TRBD1 matches 9 bases. Germline-derived CDR1 and CDR2 are GTSNPN and SVGIG (reference sequence). This CDR3 has 13 amino acids. V dropped 4 bases and J dropped 5; count of bases not matched to a gene: 6. The CDR3: CAWTDGTGNEQYF. CDR3 bases: TGTGCCTGGACCGACGGGACAGGGAACGAGCAGTACTTC.

The chain carries TRBV5-4 and TRBJ2-1; 8 nucleotides agree with TRBD1. CDR3 size: 14 residues. J was trimmed by 5 bases and V by 3 bases; bases with no gene match: 4. CDR1 and CDR2 from the germline V gene are SGHNT and YYREEE (reference sequence). The chain's CDR3 is CASSWTGLDNEQFF. CDR3 nucleotides: TGTGCCAGCAGCTGGACAGGGCTCGACAATGAGCAGTTCTTC.

The table lists this clone with a count of one. The J gene is TRBJ1-5, the V gene TRBV7-2; 7 bases line up with TRBD1. CDR1 SGHTA and CDR2 FQGNSA come from the germline V gene. V was pared by 2 bases and J by 0 bases, with 7 bases of the junction left unmatched. The CDR3 length is 17 residues. The CDR3: CASSLKGGQNSNQPQHF. CDR3 in DNA: TGTGCCAGCAGCTTAAAAGGGGGACAGAATAGCAATCAGCCCCAGCATTTT.

V gene TRBV4-2 combines with J gene TRBJ2-3; D is perhaps TRBD2 (6 bases). The CDR3 runs to 15 residues. Trimming cost V 1 base and J 4 bases, with 12 bases left between them. Germline CDR1 reads LGHNA; CDR2 reads YNFKEQ. CDR3 coding DNA: TGTGCCAGCAGCCAAGGACTAGGGGCGGCAGATACGCAGTATTTT. This translates into CASSQGLGAADTQYF.

CDR3 DNA sequence: TGCAGCGTTGGAACAGGCAGGGGAGAGACCCAGTACTTC. Translating it yields CSVGTGRGETQYF. V gene TRBV29-1 combines with J gene TRBJ2-5; tentatively, D is TRBD1 (6 bases). Trimming removed 4 bases at V and 4 bases at J, with 13 bases between. The germline CDR1 and CDR2 sequences are SQVTM and ANQGSEA. The CDR3 contains 13 residues.

This sequence joins TRBV6-1 and TRBJ2-2; 9 bases align to TRBD1. V was clipped by 1 base and J by 6 bases; unmatched bases: 12. This CDR3 comprises 18 residues. The germline CDR1 and CDR2 sequences are MNHNS and SASEGT. DNA of the CDR3: TGTGCCAGCAGTGAAGGATGGACAGGGGTGGTTTTCGCCGGGGAGCTGTTTTTT. Its translation is CASSEGWTGVVFAGELFF.

A single count supports this clone. V usage is TRBV21-1 and J usage is TRBJ2-7; TRBD2 reflects the table's D call only, with no check against the DNA. TRBV21-1 is a listed pseudogene. The CDR3 spans 16 residues. In nucleotides, the CDR3 is TGTGCCAGCAGCCCCCGGGACTGGATCCGCTCCTACGAGCAGTACTTC. Protein sequence: CASSPRDWIRSYEQYF.

This CDR3 is CASSARLNTGELFF. As DNA, the CDR3 is TGTGCCAGCAGCGCGCGATTGAACACCGGGGAGCTGTTTTTT. The chain uses TRBV7-7 and TRBJ2-2, with D hard to call. CDR3 length: 14 amino acids. Germline V gene sequence: CDR1 SSHAT, CDR2 FNYEAQ (reference sequence). V lost 5 bases to trimming and J lost 1 base, with 8 bases between them.

This chain joins TRBV7-2 and TRBJ2-5; no clear D gene. From germline, CDR1 is SGHTA and CDR2 FQGNSA. The CDR3 spans 11 residues. V lost 4 bases to trimming and J lost 3 bases, with 3 bases between them. The CDR3 DNA is TGTGCCAGCAGCTCGGAAGAGACCCAGTACTTC. Translation gives CASSSEETQYF. The entire variable domain, with the rest obtained from reference TRBV7-2 and TRBJ2-5, is as follows: GAGVSQSPSNKVTEKGKDVELRCDPISGHTALYWYRQSLGQGLEFLIYFQGNSAPDKSGLPSDRFSAERTGGSVSTLTIQRTQQEDSAVYLCASSSEETQYFGPGTRLLVL.

A few counts support this clone. This CDR3 reads CASSQDLQAPYEQYF. CDR3 nucleotide sequence: TGTGCCAGCAGCCAAGACTTACAGGCCCCCTACGAGCAGTACTTC. J is TRBJ2-7 and V is TRBV4-2, with D perhaps TRBD1 (5 bases). CDR1 is LGHNA and CDR2 is YNFKEQ in the germline V gene. Trimming took off 0 bases at V and 2 bases at J, with 11 bases between the two ends. CDR3 length: 15 amino acids.

The chain carries TRBV9 and TRBJ1-2; TRBD1 matches 7 bases. The junction had 6 bases not matched to a gene; V was cut back by 0 bases and J by 4 bases. The CDR3 loop spans 15 amino acids. The V gene's germline CDR1 is SGDLS and CDR2 YYNGEE. The DNA of the CDR3 is TGTGCCAGCAGCGTAGGGGACAGCGGATCCTATGGCTACACCTTC. This sequence encodes CASSVGDSGSYGYTF.

The chain carries TRBV19 and TRBJ2-1, with 8 bases lining up with TRBD2. Unmatched junction bases numbered 10, after V lost 5 bases and J lost 4 bases. The germline CDR1 and CDR2 sequences are LNHDA and SQIVND (reference sequence). There are 16 residues in the CDR3. CDR3 region: CASSPPGLAGYNEQFF. In DNA, the CDR3 is TGTGCCAGTAGTCCCCCGGGGTTAGCGGGGTACAATGAGCAGTTCTTC.

The CDR3 region has the DNA TGTGCCAGCAGCGCTCAGGGAGAGACCCAGTACTTC. It codes for CASSAQGETQYF. The chain carries TRBV9 and TRBJ2-5; a weak D match, TRBD1 (5 bases). Germline lookup yields CDR1 SGDLS and CDR2 YYNGEE. The CDR3 is 12 amino acids. Deletions cut 3 bases from V and 4 bases from J, with 7 bases between.

The rearrangement uses TRBV4-2 and TRBJ1-2; 7 nucleotides align to TRBD1. The CDR3 is 16 amino acids. Per germline, CDR1 LGHNA and CDR2 YNFKEQ. Trimming removed 0 bases from V and 5 bases from J; junction bases left unmatched: 9. CDR3 sequence reads: CASSQEEGAVIYGYTF. The CDR3 nucleotides are TGTGCCAGCAGCCAAGAGGAGGGGGCCGTTATTTATGGCTACACCTTC.

The chain has TRBV7-7 and TRBJ2-2, with TRBD1 matching 7 bases. The trim removed 5 bases at V and 3 bases at J, leaving 9 bases unmatched. The CDR3 is made up of 16 amino acids. Germline CDR1 SSHAT, CDR2 FNYEAQ (reference sequence). In nucleotides, the CDR3 is TGTGCCAGCAGCCCACCGACAGGGTTCGACACCGGGGAGCTGTTTTTT. Translating gives CASSPPTGFDTGELFF.

The chain links TRBV7-9 to TRBJ1-1; 10 bases match TRBD1. With V trimmed by 5 bases and J by 4 bases, 4 bases remained unmatched. The germline CDR1 and CDR2 sequences are SEHNR and FQNEAQ (reference sequence). CDR3 length: 14 amino acids. CDR3 in amino acids: CASSPGQGGTEAFF. CDR3 sequence (DNA): TGTGCCAGCAGCCCCGGACAGGGGGGCACTGAAGCTTTCTTT.